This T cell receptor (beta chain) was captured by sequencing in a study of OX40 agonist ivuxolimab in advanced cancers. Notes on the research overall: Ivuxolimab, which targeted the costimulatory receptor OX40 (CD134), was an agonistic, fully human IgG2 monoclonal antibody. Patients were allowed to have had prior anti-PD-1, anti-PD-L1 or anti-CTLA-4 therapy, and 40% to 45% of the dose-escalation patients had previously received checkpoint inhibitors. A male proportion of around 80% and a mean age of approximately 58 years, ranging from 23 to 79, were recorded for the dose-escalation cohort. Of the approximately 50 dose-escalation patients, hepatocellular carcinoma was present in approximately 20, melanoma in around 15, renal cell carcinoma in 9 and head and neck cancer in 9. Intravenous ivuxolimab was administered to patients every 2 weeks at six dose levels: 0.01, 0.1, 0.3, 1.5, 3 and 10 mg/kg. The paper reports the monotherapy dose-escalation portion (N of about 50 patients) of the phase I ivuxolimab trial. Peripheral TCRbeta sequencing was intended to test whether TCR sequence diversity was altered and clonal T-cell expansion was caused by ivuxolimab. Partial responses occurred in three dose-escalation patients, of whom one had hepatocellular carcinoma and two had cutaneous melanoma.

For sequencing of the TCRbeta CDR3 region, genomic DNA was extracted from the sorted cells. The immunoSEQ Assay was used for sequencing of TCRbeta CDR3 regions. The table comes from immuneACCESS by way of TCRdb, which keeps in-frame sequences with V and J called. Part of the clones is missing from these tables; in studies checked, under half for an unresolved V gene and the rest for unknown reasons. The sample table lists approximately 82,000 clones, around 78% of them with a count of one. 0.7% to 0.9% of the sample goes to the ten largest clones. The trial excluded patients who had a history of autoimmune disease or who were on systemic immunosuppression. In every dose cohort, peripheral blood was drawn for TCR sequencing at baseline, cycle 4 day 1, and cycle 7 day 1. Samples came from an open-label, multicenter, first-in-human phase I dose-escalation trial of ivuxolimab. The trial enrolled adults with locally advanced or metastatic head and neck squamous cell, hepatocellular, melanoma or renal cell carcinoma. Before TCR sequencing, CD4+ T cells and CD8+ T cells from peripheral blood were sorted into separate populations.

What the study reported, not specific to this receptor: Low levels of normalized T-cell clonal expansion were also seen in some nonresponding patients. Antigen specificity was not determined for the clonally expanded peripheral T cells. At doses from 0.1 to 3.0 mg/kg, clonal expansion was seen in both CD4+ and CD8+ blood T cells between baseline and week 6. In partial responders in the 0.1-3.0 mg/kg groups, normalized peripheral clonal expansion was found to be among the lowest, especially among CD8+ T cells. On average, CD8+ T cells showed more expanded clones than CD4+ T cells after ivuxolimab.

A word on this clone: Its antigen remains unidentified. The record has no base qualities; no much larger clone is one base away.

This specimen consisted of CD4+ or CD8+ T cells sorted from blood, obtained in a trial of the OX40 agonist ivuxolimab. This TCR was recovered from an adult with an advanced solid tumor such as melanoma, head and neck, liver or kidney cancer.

The nucleotide sequence reads TGTGCCAGCAGTTACTCGAGTACCCTGAACACTGAAGCTTTCTTT. Translation gives CASSYSSTLNTEAFF. This sequence uses TRBV6-5 and TRBJ1-1; the D segment cannot be called with confidence. V lost 0 bases and J lost 0 bases; the stretch between them is 8 bases long. Via the germline V gene, CDR1 is MNHEY and CDR2 SVGAGI. Including the terminal cysteine and phenylalanine, the CDR3 comprises 15 residues. CDR3 DNA only is kept here, 45 bases in frame from base 1.